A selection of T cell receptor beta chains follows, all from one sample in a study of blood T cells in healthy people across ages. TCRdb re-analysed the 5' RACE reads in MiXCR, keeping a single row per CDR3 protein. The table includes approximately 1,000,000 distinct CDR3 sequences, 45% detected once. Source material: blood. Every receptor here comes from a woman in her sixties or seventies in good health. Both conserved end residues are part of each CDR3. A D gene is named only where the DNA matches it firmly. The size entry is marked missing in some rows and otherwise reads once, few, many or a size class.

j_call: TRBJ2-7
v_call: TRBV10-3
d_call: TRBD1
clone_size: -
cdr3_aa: CAVSVGDRGNEQYF
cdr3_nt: TGTGCCGTCAGTGTGGGAGACAGGGGAAACGAGCAGTACTTC

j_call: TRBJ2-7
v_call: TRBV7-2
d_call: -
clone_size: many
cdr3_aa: CASSLEWGSSYEQYF
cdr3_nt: TGTGCCAGCAGCTTAGAATGGGGGAGCTCCTACGAGCAGTACTTC

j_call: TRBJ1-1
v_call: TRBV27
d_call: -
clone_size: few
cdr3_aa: CASSPTTGLLNTEAFF
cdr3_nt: TGTGCCAGCAGTCCTACCACGGGATTATTGAACACTGAAGCTTTCTTT

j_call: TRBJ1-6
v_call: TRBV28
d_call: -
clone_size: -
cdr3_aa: CASSFIGGRDSPLHF
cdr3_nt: TGTGCCAGCAGTTTCATCGGGGGTCGTGATTCACCCCTCCACTTT

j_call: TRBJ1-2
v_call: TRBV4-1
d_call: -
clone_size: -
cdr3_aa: CASSSRAPLYGYTF
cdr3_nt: TGCGCCAGCAGCAGTAGGGCCCCTCTCTATGGCTACACCTTC

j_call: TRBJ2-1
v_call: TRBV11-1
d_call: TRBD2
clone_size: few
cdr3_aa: CASSLEGLAGGPYNEQFF
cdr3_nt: TGTGCCAGCAGCCTAGAGGGACTAGCGGGAGGGCCCTACAATGAGCAGTTCTTC

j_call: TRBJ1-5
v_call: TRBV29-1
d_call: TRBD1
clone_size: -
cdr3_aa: CSVWTGEGNQPQHF
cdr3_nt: TGCAGCGTGTGGACAGGGGAGGGCAATCAGCCCCAGCATTTT

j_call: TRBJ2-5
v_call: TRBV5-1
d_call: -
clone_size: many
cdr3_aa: CASSLGRQETQYF
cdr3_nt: TGTGCCAGCAGCTTAGGCAGGCAAGAGACCCAGTACTTC

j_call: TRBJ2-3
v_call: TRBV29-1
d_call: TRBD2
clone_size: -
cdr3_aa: CSVGTSGAPTDTQYF
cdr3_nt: TGCAGCGTTGGGACTAGCGGGGCCCCCACAGATACGCAGTATTTT

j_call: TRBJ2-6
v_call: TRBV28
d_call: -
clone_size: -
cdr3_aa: CASRGGPLPGANVLTF
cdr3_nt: TGTGCCAGCAGGGGGGGTCCCCTCCCTGGGGCCAACGTCCTGACTTTC

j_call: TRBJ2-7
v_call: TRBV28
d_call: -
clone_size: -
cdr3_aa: CASRVVGQAYEQYF
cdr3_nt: TGTGCCAGCCGGGTAGTGGGACAAGCCTACGAGCAGTACTTC

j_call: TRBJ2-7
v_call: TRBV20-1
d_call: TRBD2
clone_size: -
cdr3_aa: CSATGLAGARVSEQYF
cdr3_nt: TGCAGTGCTACCGGACTAGCGGGAGCTAGGGTTTCCGAGCAGTACTTC

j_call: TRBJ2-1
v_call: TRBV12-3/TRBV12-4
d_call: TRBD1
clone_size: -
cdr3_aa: CASSLGDSPYNEQFF
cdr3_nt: TGTGCCAGCAGTTTAGGGGACAGTCCCTACAATGAGCAGTTCTTC

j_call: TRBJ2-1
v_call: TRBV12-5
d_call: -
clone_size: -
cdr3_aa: CASGSAGSGEQFF
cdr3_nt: TGTGCTAGTGGTTCCGCCGGATCTGGTGAGCAGTTCTTC

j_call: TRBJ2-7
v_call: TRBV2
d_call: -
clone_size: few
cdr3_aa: CASSVSGVDQGQYF
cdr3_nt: TGTGCCAGCAGTGTATCAGGGGTCGACCAGGGGCAGTACTTC

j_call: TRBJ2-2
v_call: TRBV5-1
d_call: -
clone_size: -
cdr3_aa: CASSLEPANTGELFF
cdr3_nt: TGCGCCAGCAGCTTGGAACCGGCGAACACCGGGGAGCTGTTTTTT

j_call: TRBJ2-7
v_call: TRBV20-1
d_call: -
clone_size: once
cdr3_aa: CSASSQVSSYEQYF
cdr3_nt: TGCAGTGCTAGTTCCCAGGTCAGCTCCTACGAGCAGTACTTC

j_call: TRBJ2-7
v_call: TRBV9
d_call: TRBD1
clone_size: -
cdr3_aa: CASSVEGTGYYNEQYF
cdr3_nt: TGTGCCAGCAGCGTAGAAGGGACAGGGTATTACAATGAGCAGTACTTC

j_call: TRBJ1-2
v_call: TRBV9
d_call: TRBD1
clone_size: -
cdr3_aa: CASSPLTGTGTGYTF
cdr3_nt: TGTGCCAGCAGCCCCTTAACCGGGACAGGGACTGGCTACACCTTC

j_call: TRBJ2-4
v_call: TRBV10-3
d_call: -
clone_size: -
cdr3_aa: CAIRDKSSYNEQYF
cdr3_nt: TGTGCCATACGGGACAAGAGCTCCTACAATGAGCAGTACTTC

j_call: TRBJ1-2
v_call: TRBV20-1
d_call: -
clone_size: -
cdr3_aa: CSAGEEGGYTF
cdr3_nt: TGCAGTGCAGGGGAGGAGGGGGGCTACACCTTC

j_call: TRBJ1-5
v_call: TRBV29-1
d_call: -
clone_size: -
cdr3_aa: CSVSRGDGTQPQHF
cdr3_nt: TGCAGCGTTTCTCGTGGGGACGGCACACAGCCCCAGCATTTT

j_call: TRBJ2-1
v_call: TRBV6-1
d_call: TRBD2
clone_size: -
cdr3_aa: CASSGGGLAGGFGDEQFF
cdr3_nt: TGTGCCAGCAGTGGGGGGGGGCTAGCGGGAGGCTTTGGCGATGAGCAGTTCTTC

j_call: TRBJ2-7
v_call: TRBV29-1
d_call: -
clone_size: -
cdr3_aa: CSVYRDNYSYEQYF
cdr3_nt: TGCAGCGTCTACCGGGACAACTACTCCTACGAGCAGTACTTC

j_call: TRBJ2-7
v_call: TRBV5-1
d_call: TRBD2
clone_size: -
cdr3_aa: CASSSIPGLAGGGEQYF
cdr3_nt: TGCGCCAGCAGCTCTATACCTGGACTAGCGGGAGGGGGCGAGCAGTACTTC

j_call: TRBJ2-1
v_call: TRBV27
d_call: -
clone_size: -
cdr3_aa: CASSLGSGWNEQFF
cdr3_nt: TGTGCCAGCAGTTTAGGAAGCGGGTGGAATGAGCAGTTCTTC

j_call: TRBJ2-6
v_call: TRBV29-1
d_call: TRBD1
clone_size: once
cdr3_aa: CSVEGAGVSGANVLTF
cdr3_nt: TGCAGCGTCGAGGGGGCAGGGGTCAGTGGGGCCAACGTCCTGACTTTC

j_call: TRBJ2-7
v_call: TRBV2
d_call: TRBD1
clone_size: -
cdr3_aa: CASTGTGGYYEQYF
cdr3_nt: TGTGCCAGCACCGGGACAGGGGGTTACTACGAGCAGTACTTC

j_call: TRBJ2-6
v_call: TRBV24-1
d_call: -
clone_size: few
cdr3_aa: CATSDWTEHGANVLTF
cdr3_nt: TGTGCCACCAGTGATTGGACAGAGCACGGGGCCAACGTCCTGACTTTC

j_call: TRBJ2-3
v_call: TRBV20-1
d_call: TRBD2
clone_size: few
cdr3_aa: CSASPGTSVTDTQYF
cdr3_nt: TGCAGTGCTAGCCCCGGGACTAGCGTCACAGATACGCAGTATTTT

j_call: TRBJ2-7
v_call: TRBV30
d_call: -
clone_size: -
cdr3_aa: CTWSVSEGREQYF
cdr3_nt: TGTACCTGGAGTGTATCGGAGGGGCGCGAGCAGTACTTC

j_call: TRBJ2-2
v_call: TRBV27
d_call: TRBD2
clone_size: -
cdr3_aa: CASSQNREGGELFF
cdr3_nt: TGTGCCAGCAGTCAAAATCGGGAGGGCGGGGAGCTGTTTTTT

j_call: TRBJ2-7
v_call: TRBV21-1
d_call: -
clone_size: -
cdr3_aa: CASSRRLAGGPNDPPNNEQYF
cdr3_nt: TGTGCCAGCAGCCGTCGACTAGCGGGAGGGCCAAACGACCCTCCAAACAATGAGCAGTACTTC

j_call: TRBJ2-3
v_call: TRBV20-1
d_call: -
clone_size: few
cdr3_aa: CSARDPGAGYTQYF
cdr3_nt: TGCAGTGCTAGAGACCCGGGGGCAGGGTATACGCAGTATTTT

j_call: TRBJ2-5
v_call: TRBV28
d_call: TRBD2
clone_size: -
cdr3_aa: CASSLLAGVHPGTQYF
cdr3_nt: TGTGCCAGCAGTTTACTAGCGGGAGTCCATCCAGGGACCCAGTACTTC

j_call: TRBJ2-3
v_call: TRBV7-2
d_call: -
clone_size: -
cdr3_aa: CASSRFPAGPGLQEVTQYF
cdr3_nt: TGTGCCAGCAGCCGATTTCCCGCGGGACCCGGGCTTCAGGAGGTGACGCAGTATTTT

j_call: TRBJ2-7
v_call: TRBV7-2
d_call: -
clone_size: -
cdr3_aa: CASNPVQQYF
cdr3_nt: TGTGCCAGCAACCCGGTCCAGCAGTACTTC

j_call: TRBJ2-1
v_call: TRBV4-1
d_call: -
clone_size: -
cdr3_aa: CASSQVGTGVHEQFF
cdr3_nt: TGCGCCAGCAGCCAAGTTGGGACCGGCGTCCACGAGCAGTTCTTC

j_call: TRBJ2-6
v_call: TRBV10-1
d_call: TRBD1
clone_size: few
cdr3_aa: CASSEALTGGAIVGANVLTF
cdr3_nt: TGCGCCAGCAGTGAGGCACTAACAGGGGGCGCGATAGTGGGGGCCAACGTCCTGACTTTC

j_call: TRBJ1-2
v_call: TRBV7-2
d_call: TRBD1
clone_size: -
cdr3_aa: CASSRWDRGYYGYTF
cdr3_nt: TGTGCCAGCAGCAGATGGGACAGGGGGTACTATGGCTACACCTTC

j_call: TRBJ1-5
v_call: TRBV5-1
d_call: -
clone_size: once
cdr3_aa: CASSLAVRGQPQHF
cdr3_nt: TGCGCCAGCAGCTTGGCCGTCAGGGGCCAGCCCCAGCATTTT

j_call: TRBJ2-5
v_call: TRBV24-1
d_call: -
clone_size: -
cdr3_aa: CATSDLRDTGSQETQYF
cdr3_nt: TGTGCCACCAGTGATTTGCGGGACACAGGGTCCCAAGAGACCCAGTACTTC

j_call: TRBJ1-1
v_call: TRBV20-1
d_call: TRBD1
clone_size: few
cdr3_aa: CSALGQGGTEAFF
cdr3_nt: TGCAGTGCCCTGGGACAGGGAGGGACTGAAGCTTTCTTT

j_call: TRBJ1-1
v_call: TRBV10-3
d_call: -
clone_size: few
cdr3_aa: CAISEKDEGDTEAFF
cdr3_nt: TGTGCCATCAGTGAAAAGGACGAAGGGGACACTGAAGCTTTCTTT

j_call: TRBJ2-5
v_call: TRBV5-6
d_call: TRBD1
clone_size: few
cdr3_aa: CASSLRTGGTWETQYF
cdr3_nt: TGTGCCAGCAGCCTTCGGACAGGGGGTACTTGGGAGACCCAGTACTTC

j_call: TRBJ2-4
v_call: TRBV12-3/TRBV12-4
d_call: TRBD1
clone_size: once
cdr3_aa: CASRGDRGLGKNIQYF
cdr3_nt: TGTGCCAGCAGAGGAGACAGGGGGCTCGGCAAAAACATTCAGTACTTC

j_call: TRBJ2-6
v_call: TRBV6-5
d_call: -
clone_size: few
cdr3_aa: CASSSTRAPIGGANVLTF
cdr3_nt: TGTGCCAGCAGTTCAACACGGGCTCCGATTGGAGGGGCCAACGTCCTGACTTTC

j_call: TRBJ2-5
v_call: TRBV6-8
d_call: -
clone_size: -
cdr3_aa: CASSRGVAKKETQYF
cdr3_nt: TGTGCCAGCAGCCGCGGGGTAGCGAAGAAAGAGACCCAGTACTTC

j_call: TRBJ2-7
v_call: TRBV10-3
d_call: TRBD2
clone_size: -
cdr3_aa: CATRGLAGGASYEQYF
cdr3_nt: TGTGCCACCAGAGGCCTAGCGGGAGGCGCCTCCTACGAGCAGTACTTC

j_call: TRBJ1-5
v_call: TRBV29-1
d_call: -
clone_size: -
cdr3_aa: CSVAQNSNQPQHF
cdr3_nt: TGCAGCGTTGCCCAAAATAGCAATCAGCCCCAGCATTTT

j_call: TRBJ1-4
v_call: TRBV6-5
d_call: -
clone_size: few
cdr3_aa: CASSTRDNTRKLFF
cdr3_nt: TGTGCCAGCAGTACCCGGGACAACACCCGAAAACTGTTTTTT

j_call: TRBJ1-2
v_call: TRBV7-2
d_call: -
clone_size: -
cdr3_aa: CASRGGRSRGYTF
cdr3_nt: TGTGCCAGTAGGGGGGGCAGATCGCGGGGCTACACCTTC

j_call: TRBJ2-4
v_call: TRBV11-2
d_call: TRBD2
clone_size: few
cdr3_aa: CASSPTSGRVVREQYF
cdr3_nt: TGTGCCAGCAGCCCAACTAGCGGGAGGGTCGTCAGGGAGCAGTACTTC